Listed here are 2 T cell receptor beta chains from one sample, sequenced in a study of T cells in Graves' hyperthyroidism and ophthalmopathy. The source material, RNA transcripts, was used to amplify TCR beta CDR3 regions. HTBI primers drove first-round RT-PCR of the TCR CDR3. TCRdb re-called the multiplex PCR reads with MiXCR, one entry per CDR3 protein. The table lists hundreds of thousands of distinct CDR3 sequences, under 45% of them singletons, with roughly 30% in the top ten. The sample was blood. The source of these receptors is a woman between 40 and 50 years old with Graves' hyperthyroidism.

J is TRBJ2-7 and V is TRBV19; no clear D. Trimming left V 3 bases short and J 3 bases short, with 9 bases between. The germline V gene has CDR1 LNHDA and CDR2 SQIVND (reference sequence). This CDR3 is built from 13 residues. CDR3 amino acids: CASSICWCYEQYF. Here the CDR3 DNA reads TGTGCCAGTAGTATTTGCTGGTGCTACGAGCAGTACTTC.

This clonotype was found once. This rearrangement joins TRBV15 to TRBJ1-4; D may be TRBD1 (6 bases). Germline V CDR1 and CDR2: LNHNV, YYDKDF (reference sequence). CDR3 length: 20 amino acids. The V end lost 1 base, the J end lost 0 bases, and 21 bases lay between the germline ends. Written as DNA, the CDR3 is TGTGCCACCAGCAGAGGTTATGGGGGCAGGGTCAGTGCAACTAATGAAAAACTGTTTTTT. As protein: CATSRGYGGRVSATNEKLFF.